Following are 6 T cell receptor beta chains from one sample sequenced in a study of response to subunit inactivated influenza vaccine. TCRdb reprocessed the RT-PCR reads via MiXCR and lists one record per CDR3 protein. The profile shows about 480,000 distinct CDR3 sequences, 13% of them singletons. The material was PBMCs from blood, obtained 40 to 50 days after vaccination. These receptors came from a man between 45 and 60 years old who received an inactivated influenza vaccine.

This clonotype was detected only a few times. This chain joins TRBV10-3 and TRBJ1-2; 11 bases are shared with TRBD1. The CDR3 sequence is 15 residues long. Germline V gene data show CDR1 as ENHRY and CDR2 as SYGVKD. Trimming cost V 4 bases and J 6 bases; bases outside gene matches: 7. CDR3 nucleotides: TGTGCCATCAGTGTCCCCGGACAGGGGGCGGATGGCTACACCTTC. Translated, it gives CAISVPGQGADGYTF.

This rearrangement joins TRBV7-2 to TRBJ2-2; D remains unclear. The V end was cut by 1 base, the J end by 4 bases, with 10 bases between. Germline-derived CDR1 and CDR2 are SGHTA and FQGNSA. The CDR3 totals 15 residues. CDR3 protein: CASSLEAMSTGELFF. Written as DNA, the CDR3 is TGTGCCAGCAGCTTAGAGGCTATGAGCACCGGGGAGCTGTTTTTT.

This clonotype was counted ten times or more. The V gene is TRBV28, the J gene TRBJ2-7, with a weak D call TRBD1 (6 bases). V was trimmed by 2 bases and J by 2 bases, leaving 13 bases between them. In germline, CDR1 is MDHEN, CDR2 SYDVKM. The CDR3 runs 15 residues. CDR3 loop: CASSLDERGTYEQYF. The CDR3 DNA reads as TGTGCCAGCAGTTTAGACGAAAGGGGGACCTACGAGCAGTACTTC.

This clonotype occurred many times. The DNA for the CDR3 is TGCAGTGCTAGGTCCCCGGTCGGTCAGCCCCAGCATTTT. Its protein is CSARSPVGQPQHF. The V gene is TRBV20-1, the J gene TRBJ1-5; D ambiguous. The CDR3 is 13 residues long. V lost 3 bases to trimming and J lost 6 bases, with 12 bases between them. Per germline, CDR1 DFQATT and CDR2 SNEGSKA (reference sequence).

This clonotype was counted a few times. The chain joins TRBV12-3 or TRBV12-4 to TRBJ2-1; D gene uncertain. Trimming took 7 bases from V and 9 from J, leaving 22 bases between them. The CDR3 contains 15 residues. CDR3 in amino acids: CASTLGSLGPGEQFF. The CDR3 DNA is TGTGCCAGCACCCTTGGGTCGCTAGGGCCGGGTGAGCAGTTCTTC.

This clonotype was detected a few times. This sequence joins TRBV5-1 and TRBJ2-2; TRBD2 aligns across 11 bases. In germline, CDR1 is SGHRS, CDR2 YFSETQ. Trimming at V came to 7 bases and at J to 3 bases, leaving 20 bases not matched to a gene. CDR3 length: 20 residues. In DNA form, the CDR3 reads TGCGCCAGCGGAACACAACGGACTTTAGCGGGAGGGCCTGACACCGGGGAGCTGTTTTTT. This gives the protein CASGTQRTLAGGPDTGELFF.